Listed here are 2 T cell receptor beta chains from one sample, sequenced in a study of blood T cell repertoires in COVID-19. Data came from immunoSEQ multiplex PCR; TCRdb stores just in-frame clones and leaves some out. The data show some 300,000 clones, around 90% seen once. Sequenced sample: PBMCs or T cells enriched from blood (not recorded which). The receptors come from a woman between 35 and 50 years old who had recovered from COVID-19.

With respect to this clone: Other DNA sequences within the sample encode an identical CDR3. The rearrangement uses TRBV11-2 and TRBJ1-1; D gene unclear. Trimming took 0 bases from V and 4 from J, leaving 3 bases between them. Germline CDR1 SGHAT, CDR2 FQNNGV. The CDR3 contains 12 residues. CDR3 DNA sequence: TGTGCCAGCAGCTTAGATCGCACTGAAGCTTTCTTT. It codes for CASSLDRTEAFF.

The J gene is TRBJ1-2, the V gene TRBV3-1 (or the pseudogene TRBV3-2), with D possibly matching TRBD1 (5 bases). Germline assignment: CDR1 LGHDT and CDR2 YNNKEL (reference sequence). This CDR3 region has 14 residues. The ends were cut back, 4 bases at V and 8 bases at J, with 17 bases in the middle. The CDR3 nucleotides are TGTGCCAGCAGCCTATCCGACAGAGGATGGGGCTACACCTTC. It encodes CASSLSDRGWGYTF.